One and the same sample provided the 28 T cell receptor beta chains below, sequenced in a study of OX40 agonist ivuxolimab in advanced cancers. TCRdb keeps only in-frame clones here, not all; method: immunoSEQ multiplex PCR. The sample shows roughly 45,000 clones, around 85% of them seen only once. The input for sequencing was CD4+ or CD8+ T cells sorted from blood, taken in a trial of the OX40 agonist ivuxolimab. The receptors here all came from an adult with an advanced solid tumor such as melanoma, head and neck, liver or kidney cancer.

The chain has TRBV19 and TRBJ1-1; the D is unclear. Germline CDR1 and CDR2: LNHDA and SQIVND (reference sequence). V dropped 3 bases and J dropped 7 bases, with 6 bases sitting between them. The CDR3 extends over 11 amino acids. In nucleotides, the CDR3 is TGTGCCAGTAGTATTCGAGATGAAGCTTTCTTT. It codes for CASSIRDEAFF.

This clone was seen a single time. The CDR3 is CASTASGSPLHF. In nucleotides, the CDR3 is TGTGCCAGCACAGCCTCAGGGTCACCCCTCCACTTT. The chain combines TRBV6-5 with TRBJ1-6; D is perhaps TRBD1 (5 bases). Trimming cost V 7 bases and J 10 bases, with 11 bases left between them. The CDR3 contains 12 residues. Germline CDR1 is MNHEY and CDR2 is SVGAGI.

V is TRBV28 and J is TRBJ1-5; the D is unclear. Germline CDR1 MDHEN, CDR2 SYDVKM. The V and J ends lost 5 bases and 0 bases respectively, with 14 bases between them. The CDR3 is made up of 16 amino acids. The chain's CDR3 is CASSPLGSFSNQPQHF. The CDR3 region has the DNA TGTGCCAGCAGTCCCCTGGGGTCGTTTAGCAATCAGCCCCAGCATTTT.

This clone has just a few counts. The chain links TRBV28 to TRBJ1-3, with TRBD1 matching over 8 bases. Germline trimming cut 6 bases from V and 3 bases from J; bases unmatched to any gene: 4. The V gene's germline CDR1 is MDHEN and CDR2 SYDVKM. This CDR3 spans 14 amino acids. As DNA, the CDR3 is TGTGCCAGCAGCCCACAGGGGGGTGGAAACACCATATATTTT. This gives the protein CASSPQGGGNTIYF. Full variable domain (remainder filled in from reference TRBV28 and TRBJ1-3): DVKVTQSSRYLVKRTGEKVFLECVQDMDHENMFWYRQDPGLGLRLIYFSYDVKMKEKGDIPEGYSVSREKKERFSLILESASTNQTSMYLCASSPQGGGNTIYFGEGSWLTVV.

The J gene is TRBJ2-3, the V gene TRBV27; weak D call: TRBD1 (5 bases). Germline V lookup: CDR1 MNHEY, CDR2 SMNVEV (reference sequence). This CDR3 contains 12 residues. V was cut by 5 bases and J by 6 bases, with 9 bases left in between. The CDR3 nucleotides are TGTGCCAGCAGTCCCGACAGTGATACGCAGTATTTT. It yields the protein CASSPDSDTQYF.

V and J are TRBV28 and TRBJ2-6; D not resolved. There are 13 residues in the CDR3. Trimming took 5 bases from V and 2 from J, leaving 4 bases between them. Per the germline V gene, CDR1 is MDHEN and CDR2 is SYDVKM. CDR3 sequence: CASSPPGANVLTF. The CDR3 DNA reads as TGTGCCAGCAGTCCTCCTGGGGCCAACGTCCTGACTTTC.

V and J are TRBV4-2 and TRBJ1-1; no definite D call. Deletions cut 3 bases from V and 0 bases from J, with 8 bases between. CDR1 and CDR2 from the germline V gene are LGHNA and YNFKEQ. This CDR3 is built from 14 residues. CDR3 loop: CASSHRQMNTEAFF. The CDR3, as DNA: TGTGCCAGCAGCCACCGACAAATGAACACTGAAGCTTTCTTT.

This chain connects TRBV2 to TRBJ2-3, with D unresolved. Germline loops: CDR1 SNHLY, CDR2 FYNNEI. Between the trimmed V and J ends, which lost 3 bases and 6 bases, there was a span of 7 bases. This CDR3 spans 12 amino acids. Written as DNA, the CDR3 is TGTGCCAGCAGTGACTCCTCCGATACGCAGTATTTT. Its translation is CASSDSSDTQYF.

The chain recombines TRBV10-3 with TRBJ2-5; 12 nucleotides align to TRBD2. This CDR3 has 18 amino acids. CDR1 is ENHRY and CDR2 is SYGVKD in the germline V gene. Trimming at V came to 4 bases and at J to 5 bases, leaving 14 bases not matched to a gene. In nucleotides, the CDR3 is TGTGCCATCAGTGGGGTACAGACCACCCTAGCGGGAGGGGAGACCCAGTACTTC. As protein: CAISGVQTTLAGGETQYF.

This clone has a count of ten or more. This chain uses TRBV7-9 with TRBJ1-1; D not resolved. Germline CDR1 is SEHNR and CDR2 is FQNEAQ (reference sequence). The CDR3 sequence is 15 residues long. Trimming stripped 4 bases from V and 0 bases from J, with 12 bases between. CDR3 residues: CASSSEKALNTEAFF. The CDR3 DNA reads as TGTGCCAGCAGCTCGGAAAAGGCGCTGAACACTGAAGCTTTCTTT. Based on the CDR3 plus reference TRBV7-9 and TRBJ1-1, the full variable domain is DTGVSQNPRHKITKRGQNVTFRCDPISEHNRLYWYRQTLGQGPEFLTYFQNEAQLEKSRLLSDRFSAERPKGSFSTLEIQRTEQGDSAMYLCASSSEKALNTEAFFGQGTRLTVV.

The genes are TRBV5-5 and TRBJ2-7; D possibly uses TRBD1 or TRBD2 (5 bases each). Trimming shortened V by 0 bases and J by 5 bases, and 9 bases separated the two germline ends. The CDR3 is 13 amino acids. The germline CDR1 and CDR2 sequences are SGHKS and YYEKEE (reference sequence). CDR3 bases: TGTGCCAGCAGCTTGGTGGGGGACCACGAGCAGTACTTC. It specifies CASSLVGDHEQYF.

This chain links TRBV19 with TRBJ2-4; TRBD1 matches at 7 bases. The CDR3 has 12 amino acids. V shed 11 bases and J 4 bases; nucleotides not matched to a gene: 5. Per the germline V gene, CDR1 is LNHDA and CDR2 is SQIVND (reference sequence). CDR3 sequence reads: CAGKGAKNIQYF. The DNA for the CDR3 is TGTGCCGGCAAGGGGGCAAAAAACATTCAGTACTTC.

This clone has a single count. The chain has TRBV5-4 and TRBJ2-1; TRBD1 is a possible D gene (5 bases). This CDR3 has 15 amino acids. CDR1 SGHNT and CDR2 YYREEE come from the germline V gene (reference sequence). The germline V and J ends were trimmed by 3 bases and 6 bases, with 16 bases remaining between them. The chain's CDR3 is CASSSTGQGFNEQFF. As DNA, the CDR3 is TGTGCCAGCAGCTCCACCGGGCAGGGATTCAATGAGCAGTTCTTC.

This chain links TRBV7-8 with TRBJ2-3, with D perhaps being TRBD1 or TRBD2 (6 bases each). V shed 5 bases and J shed 1 base, with 10 bases lying between them. The length of the CDR3 is 14 residues. Germline V gene sequence: CDR1 SGHVS, CDR2 FQNEAQ. For the CDR3, the DNA is TGTGCCAGCAGCCTTAGGGGGGGCACAGATACGCAGTATTTT. This translates into CASSLRGGTDTQYF.

V is TRBV18 and J is TRBJ1-3; D ambiguous. This CDR3 region has 18 residues. V lost 3 bases to trimming and J lost 0 bases, with 18 bases between them. In germline, CDR1 is KGHSH, CDR2 LQKENI. The CDR3, as DNA: TGTGCCAGCTCACCGTCCTACCCAGGCGACCGCTCTGGAAACACCATATATTTT. It encodes CASSPSYPGDRSGNTIYF.

The genes are TRBV9 and TRBJ1-2, with D possibly being TRBD1 (6 bases). The CDR3 has 19 amino acids. The V gene's germline CDR1 is SGDLS and CDR2 YYNGEE. V was cut by 3 bases and J by 3 bases, with 27 bases left in between. As DNA, the CDR3 is TGTGCCAGCAGCGAAAGATGGACAGAGGTAACTCCGGGGTACTATGGCTACACCTTC. Translated, it gives CASSERWTEVTPGYYGYTF.

The rearrangement joins TRBV27 to TRBJ1-6; 10 bases match TRBD1. V dropped 3 bases and J dropped 7; count of bases not matched to a gene: 3. The germline V gene encodes CDR1 MNHEY and CDR2 SMNVEV (reference sequence). The CDR3 runs to 15 residues. The CDR3 DNA is TGTGCCAGCAGTTTGGACAGGGGGTCGAATTCACCCCTCCACTTT. Amino acid sequence: CASSLDRGSNSPLHF.

The chain has TRBV11-2 and TRBJ2-2, with 7 bases fitting TRBD1. J lost 7 bases, V lost 0 bases, and 8 bases had no gene match. Germline CDR1 SGHAT, CDR2 FQNNGV. The CDR3 is made up of 16 amino acids. The DNA of the CDR3 is TGTGCCAGCAGCTTAGAGTCAGGGGGTAGAAACGGGGAGCTGTTTTTT. Translated, it gives CASSLESGGRNGELFF.

CDR3 sequence reads: CASSAGLLSYEQYV. DNA for the CDR3: TGTGCCAGCAGCGCCGGACTCCTCTCCTACGAGCAGTACGTC. J is TRBJ2-7 and V is TRBV28; tentatively, D is TRBD2 (5 bases). CDR3 size: 14 residues. V lost 6 bases and J 0 bases, leaving 12 bases between the germline ends. Germline V gene data show CDR1 as MDHEN and CDR2 as SYDVKM.

The V call is TRBV7-3, the J call TRBJ2-3, with 10 positions matching TRBD1. CDR3 length: 17 residues. The germline V gene has CDR1 SGHTA and CDR2 FQGTGA. The V and J ends lost 5 bases and 3 bases, in that order; junction bases with no gene match: 11. CDR3 amino acids: CASSPSPGQGITDTQYF. The CDR3 DNA sequence: TGTGCCAGCAGCCCTAGCCCGGGACAGGGGATAACAGATACGCAGTATTTT.

The V call is TRBV7-8, the J call TRBJ2-5; 11 bases line up with TRBD2. J lost 5 bases, V lost 5 bases, and 10 bases had no gene match. Germline CDR1 SGHVS, CDR2 FQNEAQ. The CDR3 is made up of 16 amino acids. The CDR3 sequence is CASSPPLAGAYETQYF. In DNA, the CDR3 is TGTGCCAGCAGCCCCCCACTAGCGGGGGCCTATGAGACCCAGTACTTC.

This clone was seen once. The gene calls are TRBV4-3 and TRBJ2-2; maybe TRBD1 (6 bases). CDR1 is LGHNA and CDR2 is YSLEER in the germline V gene. Deletions cut 3 bases from V and 5 bases from J, with 13 bases between. There are 15 residues in the CDR3. CDR3 DNA: TGCGCCAGCAGCCACTACAGGGATGGAACCGGGGAGCTGTTTTTT. It encodes CASSHYRDGTGELFF.

The chain carries TRBV21-1 and TRBJ1-5. TRBV21-1 is designated a pseudogene. The CDR3 is made up of 15 amino acids. CDR3: CASSPWSTEGQPQHF. CDR3 nucleotides: TGTGCCAGCAGCCCCTGGTCGACAGAGGGTCAGCCCCAGCATTTT.

The rearrangement joins TRBV6-5 to TRBJ1-1; TRBD1 might be the D (6 bases). V dropped 2 bases and J dropped 1 base, with 8 bases sitting between them. Germline CDR1 and CDR2: MNHEY and SVGAGI. This CDR3 is 14 amino acids long. The CDR3 nucleotides are TGTGCCAGCAGTTACGGGACACCGAACACTGAAGCTTTCTTT. Amino acids: CASSYGTPNTEAFF.

The chain uses TRBV9 and TRBJ2-5; the match to TRBD2 covers 14 bases. CDR3 size: 18 residues. The junction had 9 bases not matched to a gene; V was cut back by 4 bases and J by 1 base. Germline CDR1 SGDLS, CDR2 YYNGEE. CDR3 sequence reads: CASSTRTSGGQSQETQYF. In DNA form, the CDR3 reads TGTGCCAGCAGCACTCGGACTAGCGGGGGGCAGTCCCAAGAGACCCAGTACTTC.

The J gene is TRBJ1-5, the V gene TRBV2; D possibly corresponds to TRBD1 (6 bases). Germline V gene data show CDR1 as SNHLY and CDR2 as FYNNEI. The CDR3 runs 15 residues. Trimming left V 5 bases short and J 0 bases short, with 11 bases between. In nucleotides, the CDR3 is TGTGCCAGCAGTCCAGGGGTCGATAGCAATCAGCCCCAGCATTTT. Its protein is CASSPGVDSNQPQHF.

V gene TRBV19 combines with J gene TRBJ1-1; TRBD1 might be the D (6 bases). Trimming left V 3 bases short and J 5 bases short, with 10 bases between. Germline V lookup: CDR1 LNHDA, CDR2 SQIVND (reference sequence). The CDR3 runs 13 residues. Here the CDR3 reads CASSIQGLTEAFF. CDR3 in DNA: TGTGCCAGTAGTATCCAGGGGTTGACTGAAGCTTTCTTT.

This chain uses TRBV2 with TRBJ2-1, with D perhaps given as TRBD1 or TRBD2 (5 bases each). The CDR3 has 15 amino acids. Germline-derived CDR1 and CDR2 are SNHLY and FYNNEI. With 4 bases removed from V and 7 bases from J, the gap between germline ends came to 17 bases. For the CDR3, the DNA is TGTGCCAGCAGTGTGGAAGAGAGGGGTTTGAATGAGCAGTTCTTC. Protein: CASSVEERGLNEQFF.